This TCR beta chain originates from a study of blood T cell repertoires in COVID-19. The V end was cut by 3 bases, the J end by 8 bases, with 13 bases between. This CDR3 has 12 amino acids. Germline V gene data show CDR1 as SQVTM and CDR2 as ANQGSEA. Authors' analysis steps: How many nucleated cells were present was estimated from reference gene primer amplification. TCRdb's table, derived via immunoSEQ multiplex PCR, lists solely in-frame clones and lacks some. V and J calls and clone size are as listed in that table; D and trimming were resolved from the DNA. The table lists 200,000 to 250,000 clones, around 90% of them singletons. Participants reported their clinical history, and cohort assignment relied on those reports.

The material sequenced was PBMCs or T cells enriched from blood (not recorded which). The receptor was derived from a woman under 30 who had recovered from COVID-19. The rearrangement joins TRBV29-1 to TRBJ1-2; a possible D gene is TRBD1 (5 bases). Here the CDR3 reads CSVDAGVGGYTF. In nucleotides, the CDR3 is TGCAGCGTTGATGCGGGGGTCGGGGGCTACACCTTC.